Shown below are 10 T cell receptor beta chains from a single sample sequenced in a study of blood T cell repertoires in COVID-19. Repertoires were generated with immunoSEQ multiplex PCR, while TCRdb's copy carries only in-frame clones and drops some. The sample lists 69,000 or so clones, around 83% seen once, with 9% to 10% in the top ten. Sequencing was done on a sample of peripheral blood. These receptors came from an elderly woman with acute or convalescent COVID-19.

This clone was detected only once. The chain couples TRBV7-2 to TRBJ2-1, with 7 positions matching TRBD2. The V gene's germline CDR1 is SGHTA and CDR2 FQGNSA. The CDR3 covers 15 residues. After removal of 2 bases from V and 5 bases from J, the junction contained 6 bases not matched to a gene. The CDR3 coding sequence is TGTGCCAGCAGCTTAAGGGCTAGCGGTGACAATGAGCAGTTCTTC. It yields the protein CASSLRASGDNEQFF.

The chain has TRBV18 and TRBJ2-5; unclear D gene. The CDR3 has 13 residues. V was cut by 2 bases and J by 2 bases, with 6 bases left in between. The V gene's germline CDR1 is KGHSH and CDR2 LQKENI. In DNA, the CDR3 is TGTGCCAGCTCACCAAACAGACAAGAGACCCAGTACTTC. It is translated as CASSPNRQETQYF.

V gene TRBV6-1 combines with J gene TRBJ1-5, with TRBD1 identical over 8 bases. The CDR3 extends over 16 amino acids. Germline V CDR1 and CDR2: MNHNS, SASEGT. With V trimmed by 3 bases and J by 8 bases, 12 bases remained unmatched. The CDR3 coding sequence is TGTGCCAGCAGTGATAAGAGACAGGGGCGGGGGAAGCCCCAGCATTTT. Translation gives CASSDKRQGRGKPQHF.

The table lists this clone with a few counts. The chain has TRBV5-1 and TRBJ2-5; TRBD1 agrees at 9 bases. Germline loops: CDR1 SGHRS, CDR2 YFSETQ. The V and J ends lost 4 bases and 5 bases, in that order; junction bases with no gene match: 9. This CDR3 comprises 15 residues. The CDR3 nucleotides read TGCGCCAGCAGCACACAGACAGGGGGTACTGAGACCCAGTACTTC. As protein: CASSTQTGGTETQYF.

There are a few counts of this clone. The chain links TRBV7-2 to TRBJ1-5, with TRBD1 as a possible D gene (6 bases). This CDR3 comprises 15 residues. The germline CDR1 and CDR2 sequences are SGHTA and FQGNSA. Trimming pared 4 bases from V and 9 bases from J, leaving 19 bases between. The CDR3 bases are TGTGCCAGCAGCTCCGAAACAGGGTCGAGGGGGCCCCAGCATTTT. It specifies CASSSETGSRGPQHF.

The V and J genes are TRBV5-1 and TRBJ2-5; 9 positions match TRBD2. With 1 base clipped from V and 7 bases from J, the junction kept 11 bases outside the gene matches. The CDR3 covers 16 residues. Germline assignment: CDR1 SGHRS and CDR2 YFSETQ. The CDR3 reads CASSLRSGGTLGTQYF. DNA of the CDR3: TGCGCCAGCAGCTTGAGGAGCGGGGGGACCCTGGGGACCCAGTACTTC.

The genes are TRBV7-8 and TRBJ2-7, with 8 nucleotides matching TRBD1. This CDR3 comprises 13 residues. The V gene end was trimmed by 5 bases and the J gene end by 3 bases; junction bases not matched to a gene: 3. The germline V gene encodes CDR1 SGHVS and CDR2 FQNEAQ. DNA for the CDR3: TGTGCCAGCAGCAATGGACAGGGCTACGAGCAGTACTTC. This encodes CASSNGQGYEQYF.

The CDR3 sequence: CASSPGLASIDEQFF. In DNA form, the CDR3 reads TGCGCCAGCAGCCCTGGACTAGCTAGTATAGATGAGCAGTTCTTC. The chain has TRBV5-1 and TRBJ2-1, with 8 bases aligning to TRBD2. The CDR3 loop spans 15 amino acids. Germline CDR1 reads SGHRS; CDR2 reads YFSETQ. V trimming: 4 bases; J trimming: 8 bases; junction bases outside the gene matches: 11.

The chain couples TRBV9 to TRBJ1-1, with 10 nucleotides matching TRBD1. V gave up 1 base and J gave up 4 bases; unmatched junction bases: 4. The CDR3 spans 15 residues. CDR1 is SGDLS, CDR2 YYNGEE, per germline. CDR3 DNA sequence: TGTGCCAGCAGCGTAAGCGGACAGGGGGGCACTGAAGCTTTCTTT. Translation: CASSVSGQGGTEAFF.

This clone was seen just once. V usage is TRBV18 and J usage is TRBJ2-3, with D tentatively TRBD2 (5 bases). Trimming took off 2 bases at V and 1 base at J, with 7 bases between the two ends. The CDR3 is made up of 14 amino acids. Per the germline V gene, CDR1 is KGHSH and CDR2 is LQKENI. The CDR3 DNA sequence: TGTGCCAGCTCACCAGGGAGAGGCACAGATACGCAGTATTTT. It specifies CASSPGRGTDTQYF.